This TCR beta chain was sequenced for a study of OX40 agonist ivuxolimab in advanced cancers. Study background: Earlier anti-PD-1, anti-PD-L1 or anti-CTLA-4 therapy was permitted; 30% to 50% had received some. Study-wide results and caveats: Some nonresponders additionally presented with little normalized T-cell clonal expansion. The CD4+ and CD8+ T cells in the blood had expanded clonally by week 6 at 0.1 to 3.0 mg/kg. Partial responders receiving 0.1-3.0 mg/kg showed among the lowest clonal expansion.

Concerning this clone: What it binds is not known.

Germline CDR1 SNHLY, CDR2 FYNNEI. The CDR3 runs to 12 residues. V was pared by 8 bases and J by 5 bases, with 12 bases between. Produced via immunoSEQ multiplex PCR; TCRdb's table is partial and in-frame only. The sample includes 45,000 to 70,000 clones, roughly 84% of them seen just once. The V call is TRBV2, the J call TRBJ2-5; D gene uncertain. The TCR comes from an adult with an advanced solid tumor such as melanoma, head and neck, liver or kidney cancer. This specimen was CD4+ or CD8+ T cells sorted from blood, taken in a trial of the OX40 agonist ivuxolimab. The DNA for the CDR3 is TGTGCCAGCGGCTATGGGCCGGAGACCCAGTACTTC. Amino acid sequence: CASGYGPETQYF.